This TCR beta chain was retrieved from a study of cytotoxic CD8 clonotypes in ibrutinib-treated CLL. CDR1 and CDR2 (germline): MGHRA, YSYEKL. This CDR3 is 14 amino acids long. After removal of 2 bases from V and 5 bases from J, the junction contained 3 bases not matched to a gene. This clone was counted between two and nine times. As yet, its antigen is unknown. Study results and caveats: Clonality rose at ibrutinib response and fell back toward baseline at progression. The study found public clonotypes uncommon, contracting or stable on treatment.

Profiling relied on immunoSEQ multiplex PCR, and the TCRdb table lists in-frame clones only, not all of them. The sample records approximately 320,000 clones, about 61% being singletons. The rearrangement joins TRBV4-1 to TRBJ2-1; the match to TRBD1 covers 7 bases. The sequences come from PBMCs, collected after 36 months of ibrutinib treatment. The sequence came from a human donor with chronic lymphocytic leukemia. CDR3 residues: CASSQPGQNNEQFF. The CDR3 nucleotides are TGCGCCAGCAGCCAACCGGGACAGAACAATGAGCAGTTCTTC.